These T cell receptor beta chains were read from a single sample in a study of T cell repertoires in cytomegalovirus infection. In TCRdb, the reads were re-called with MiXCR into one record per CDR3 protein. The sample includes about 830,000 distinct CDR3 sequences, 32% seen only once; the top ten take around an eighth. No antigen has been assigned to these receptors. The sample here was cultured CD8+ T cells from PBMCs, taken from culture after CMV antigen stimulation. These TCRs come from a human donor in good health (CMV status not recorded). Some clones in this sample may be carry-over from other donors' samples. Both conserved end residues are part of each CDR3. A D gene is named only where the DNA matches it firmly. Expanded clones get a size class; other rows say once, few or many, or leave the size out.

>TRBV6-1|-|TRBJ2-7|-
CASSEWALYEQYF
TGTGCCAGCAGTGAATGGGCTTTGTACGAGCAGTACTTC
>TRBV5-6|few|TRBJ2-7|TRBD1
CASSLGAGGGYEQYF
TGTGCCAGCAGCTTAGGGGCAGGGGGCGGGTACGAGCAGTACTTC
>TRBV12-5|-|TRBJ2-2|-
CASGPGAPGELFF
TGTGCTAGTGGCCCCGGGGCACCCGGGGAGCTGTTTTTT
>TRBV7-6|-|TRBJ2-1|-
CGSSLADYNEQFF
TGTGGCAGCAGCTTAGCAGATTACAATGAGCAGTTCTTC
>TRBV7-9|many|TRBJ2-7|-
CASSLDGSYEQYF
TGTGCCAGCAGCTTAGATGGCTCCTACGAGCAGTACTTC
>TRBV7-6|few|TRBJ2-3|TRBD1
CASSSTTGADTQYF
TGTGCCAGCAGCTCTACCACAGGGGCAGATACGCAGTATTTT
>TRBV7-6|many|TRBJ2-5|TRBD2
CASSLELAGAQETQYF
TGTGCCAGCAGCTTAGAACTAGCGGGGGCCCAAGAGACCCAGTACTTC
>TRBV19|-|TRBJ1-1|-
CASSIDHGNTEAFF
TGTGCCAGTAGTATAGATCATGGGAACACTGAAGCTTTCTTT
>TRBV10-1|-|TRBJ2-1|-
CASSESNGFDEQFF
TGCGCCAGCAGTGAGTCGAATGGGTTCGATGAGCAGTTCTTC
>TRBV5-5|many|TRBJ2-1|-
CASSFDIYNEQFF
TGTGCCAGCAGCTTTGACATTTACAATGAGCAGTTCTTC
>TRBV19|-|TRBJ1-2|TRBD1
CASSIDRRGQGEGYGYTF
TGTGCCAGTAGTATAGATCGCCGAGGACAGGGTGAGGGCTATGGCTACACCTTC